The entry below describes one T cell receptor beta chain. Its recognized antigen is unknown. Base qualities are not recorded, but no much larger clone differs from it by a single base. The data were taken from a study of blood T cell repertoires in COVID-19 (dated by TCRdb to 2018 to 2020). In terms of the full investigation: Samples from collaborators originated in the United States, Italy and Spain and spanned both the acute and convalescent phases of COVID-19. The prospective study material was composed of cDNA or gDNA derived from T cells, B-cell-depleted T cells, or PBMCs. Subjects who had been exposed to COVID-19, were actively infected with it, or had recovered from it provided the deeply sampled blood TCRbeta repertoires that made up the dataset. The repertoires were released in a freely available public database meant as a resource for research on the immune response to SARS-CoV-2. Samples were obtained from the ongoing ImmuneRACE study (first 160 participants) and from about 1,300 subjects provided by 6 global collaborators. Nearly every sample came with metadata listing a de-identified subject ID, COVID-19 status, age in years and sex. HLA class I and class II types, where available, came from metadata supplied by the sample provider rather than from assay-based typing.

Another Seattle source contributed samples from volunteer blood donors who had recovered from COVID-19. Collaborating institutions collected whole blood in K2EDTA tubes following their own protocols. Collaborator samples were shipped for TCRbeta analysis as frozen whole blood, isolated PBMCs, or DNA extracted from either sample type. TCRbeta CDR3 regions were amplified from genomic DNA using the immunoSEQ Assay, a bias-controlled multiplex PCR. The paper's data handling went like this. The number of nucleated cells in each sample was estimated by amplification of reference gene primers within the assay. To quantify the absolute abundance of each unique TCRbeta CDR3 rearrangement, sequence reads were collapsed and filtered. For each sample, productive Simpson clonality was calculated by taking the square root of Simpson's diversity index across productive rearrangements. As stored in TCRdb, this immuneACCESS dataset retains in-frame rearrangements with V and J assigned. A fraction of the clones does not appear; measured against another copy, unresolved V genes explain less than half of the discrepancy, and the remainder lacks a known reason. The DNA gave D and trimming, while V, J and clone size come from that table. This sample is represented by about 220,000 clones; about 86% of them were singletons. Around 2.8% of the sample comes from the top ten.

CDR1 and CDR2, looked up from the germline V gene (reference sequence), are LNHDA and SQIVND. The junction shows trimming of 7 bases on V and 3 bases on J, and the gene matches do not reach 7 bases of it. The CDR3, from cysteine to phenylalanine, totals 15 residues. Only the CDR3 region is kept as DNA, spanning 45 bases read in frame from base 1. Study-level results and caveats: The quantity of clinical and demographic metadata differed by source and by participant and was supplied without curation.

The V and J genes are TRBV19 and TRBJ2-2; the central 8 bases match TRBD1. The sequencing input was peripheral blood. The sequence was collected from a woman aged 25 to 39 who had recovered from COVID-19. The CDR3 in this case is CASTRTGMDTGELFF. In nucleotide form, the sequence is TGTGCCAGTACCAGGACAGGGATGGACACCGGGGAGCTGTTTTTT.